This is a list of T cell receptor beta chains from one sample in a study of somatic mutations in cytotoxic T cells in rheumatoid arthritis. Measured with immunoSEQ multiplex PCR; TCRdb has only the in-frame clones, and not every one. The sample includes about 25,000 clones, nearly 75% seen only once; the top ten take more than 7.5%. Sequencing input: CD8+ T cells sorted from blood. The receptors derive from a woman under 30 in good health. The CDR3 runs from the conserved cysteine through the conserved F or W. The D gene is left open where the match is weak. Clone size appears in some rows only: once, few, many, or a class for an expanded clone.

cdr3_length: 15; j_call: TRBJ2-5; d_call: .; clone_size: .; v_call: TRBV7-6; cdr3_aa: CASSSRVRTQETQYF; cdr3_nt: TGTGCCAGCAGCTCCCGGGTCAGGACCCAAGAGACCCAGTACTTC
cdr3_length: 15; j_call: TRBJ1-1; d_call: .; clone_size: .; v_call: TRBV4-1; cdr3_aa: CASSQVETVNTEAFF; cdr3_nt: TGCGCCAGCAGCCAAGTTGAGACAGTGAACACTGAAGCTTTCTTT
cdr3_length: 15; j_call: TRBJ2-1; d_call: TRBD2; clone_size: .; v_call: TRBV4-1; cdr3_aa: CASSITSGGDNEQFF; cdr3_nt: TGCGCCAGCAGCATTACTAGCGGGGGGGACAATGAGCAGTTCTTC
cdr3_length: 13; j_call: TRBJ1-5; d_call: TRBD1; clone_size: few; v_call: TRBV15; cdr3_aa: CATTDRDDQPQHF; cdr3_nt: TGTGCCACCACGGACAGGGACGATCAGCCCCAGCATTTT
cdr3_length: 13; j_call: TRBJ2-1; d_call: .; clone_size: .; v_call: TRBV6-5; cdr3_aa: CASSYAFNNEQFF; cdr3_nt: TGTGCCAGCAGTTACGCCTTTAACAATGAGCAGTTCTTC
cdr3_length: 14; j_call: TRBJ1-2; d_call: .; clone_size: .; v_call: TRBV5-4; cdr3_aa: CASSSPSMGDGYTF; cdr3_nt: TGTGCCAGCAGTTCCCCAAGTATGGGGGATGGCTACACCTTC
cdr3_length: 14; j_call: TRBJ1-2; d_call: .; clone_size: .; v_call: TRBV2; cdr3_aa: CASSLRQDNYGYTF; cdr3_nt: TGTGCCAGCAGCCTTCGACAGGATAACTATGGCTACACCTTC
cdr3_length: 15; j_call: TRBJ2-5; d_call: TRBD1; clone_size: .; v_call: TRBV7-6; cdr3_aa: CASSIGTGGGETQYF; cdr3_nt: TGTGCCAGCAGCATTGGGACAGGGGGCGGGGAGACCCAGTACTTC
cdr3_length: 14; j_call: TRBJ1-2; d_call: .; clone_size: .; v_call: TRBV27; cdr3_aa: CASSLTGTFNGYTF; cdr3_nt: TGTGCCAGCAGCCTCACCGGGACGTTTAATGGCTACACCTTC
cdr3_length: 15; j_call: TRBJ2-1; d_call: TRBD1; clone_size: once; v_call: TRBV6-5; cdr3_aa: CASSYSDRSYNEQFF; cdr3_nt: TGTGCCAGCAGTTACTCGGACAGGAGCTACAATGAGCAGTTCTTC
cdr3_length: 13; j_call: TRBJ1-2; d_call: TRBD1; clone_size: .; v_call: TRBV9; cdr3_aa: CASSGQGIYGYTF; cdr3_nt: TGTGCCAGCAGCGGACAGGGGATCTATGGCTACACCTTC
cdr3_length: 13; j_call: TRBJ1-1; d_call: .; clone_size: .; v_call: TRBV7-2; cdr3_aa: CASSLNRNTEAFF; cdr3_nt: TGTGCCAGCAGTTTAAACAGAAACACTGAAGCTTTCTTT
cdr3_length: 14; j_call: TRBJ2-7; d_call: .; clone_size: .; v_call: TRBV11-2; cdr3_aa: CASSMDVLAYEQYF; cdr3_nt: TGTGCCAGCAGCATGGACGTCTTAGCCTACGAGCAGTACTTC
cdr3_length: 12; j_call: TRBJ1-2; d_call: .; clone_size: few; v_call: TRBV27; cdr3_aa: CASSLGGHGYTF; cdr3_nt: TGTGCCAGCAGTTTGGGGGGGCATGGCTACACCTTC
cdr3_length: 14; j_call: TRBJ2-3; d_call: .; clone_size: .; v_call: TRBV27; cdr3_aa: CASSLAGGTDTQYF; cdr3_nt: TGTGCCAGCAGTTTGGCTGGCGGCACAGATACGCAGTATTTT
cdr3_length: 13; j_call: TRBJ2-1; d_call: TRBD2; clone_size: .; v_call: TRBV29-1; cdr3_aa: CSVDQTSEGEQFF; cdr3_nt: TGCAGCGTCGACCAGACTAGCGAGGGTGAGCAGTTCTTC
cdr3_length: 16; j_call: TRBJ1-2; d_call: TRBD1; clone_size: .; v_call: TRBV5-4; cdr3_aa: CASSLGGQGGTYGYTF; cdr3_nt: TGTGCCAGCAGCTTGGGAGGGCAGGGGGGGACCTATGGCTACACCTTC
cdr3_length: 16; j_call: TRBJ2-1; d_call: .; clone_size: few; v_call: TRBV27; cdr3_aa: CASSLFSGGAYNEQFF; cdr3_nt: TGTGCCAGCAGTTTATTCAGCGGAGGGGCCTACAATGAGCAGTTCTTC
cdr3_length: 14; j_call: TRBJ2-7; d_call: TRBD2; clone_size: few; v_call: TRBV4-2; cdr3_aa: CASSQELAGYEQYF; cdr3_nt: TGTGCCAGCAGCCAAGAACTAGCGGGGTACGAGCAGTACTTC
cdr3_length: 18; j_call: TRBJ2-1; d_call: TRBD2; clone_size: .; v_call: TRBV7-9; cdr3_aa: CASSSFSSTSGKYNEQFF; cdr3_nt: TGTGCCAGCAGCAGTTTCTCCTCGACTAGCGGGAAGTACAATGAGCAGTTCTTC
cdr3_length: 16; j_call: TRBJ2-7; d_call: TRBD2; clone_size: .; v_call: TRBV19; cdr3_aa: CASSPYSGRAAYEQYF; cdr3_nt: TGTGCCAGTAGTCCCTATAGCGGGAGGGCCGCCTACGAGCAGTACTTC
cdr3_length: 16; j_call: TRBJ2-2; d_call: .; clone_size: few; v_call: TRBV7-9; cdr3_aa: CASSSATGFTTGELFF; cdr3_nt: TGTGCCAGCAGCTCCGCTACGGGGTTCACCACCGGGGAGCTGTTTTTT
cdr3_length: 15; j_call: TRBJ2-3; d_call: TRBD2; clone_size: .; v_call: TRBV10-3; cdr3_aa: CAISATAGGTDTQYF; cdr3_nt: TGTGCCATCAGTGCCACCGCGGGGGGCACAGATACGCAGTATTTT
cdr3_length: 14; j_call: TRBJ2-1; d_call: .; clone_size: .; v_call: TRBV10-1; cdr3_aa: CASSDSGLGNEQFF; cdr3_nt: TGCGCCAGCAGTGACTCGGGCCTAGGGAATGAGCAGTTCTTC
cdr3_length: 16; j_call: TRBJ1-1; d_call: .; clone_size: .; v_call: TRBV28; cdr3_aa: CASSLKVGQPTTEAFF; cdr3_nt: TGTGCCAGCAGTTTAAAGGTGGGGCAGCCGACCACTGAAGCTTTCTTT
cdr3_length: 17; j_call: TRBJ2-1; d_call: TRBD2; clone_size: .; v_call: TRBV7-9; cdr3_aa: CASSPPRASGTMDEQFF; cdr3_nt: TGTGCCAGCAGCCCCCCCCGTGCTAGCGGGACGATGGATGAGCAGTTCTTC
cdr3_length: 13; j_call: TRBJ1-1; d_call: .; clone_size: .; v_call: TRBV19; cdr3_aa: CASSILVNTEAFF; cdr3_nt: TGTGCCAGTAGTATTTTGGTGAACACTGAAGCTTTCTTT
cdr3_length: 12; j_call: TRBJ1-5; d_call: TRBD1; clone_size: .; v_call: TRBV7-9; cdr3_aa: CASSTGDQPQHF; cdr3_nt: TGTGCCAGCAGTACAGGGGATCAGCCCCAGCATTTT
cdr3_length: 14; j_call: TRBJ2-1; d_call: .; clone_size: once; v_call: TRBV5-8; cdr3_aa: CASSQGRSGNEQFF; cdr3_nt: TGTGCCAGCAGCCAGGGACGGTCTGGCAATGAGCAGTTCTTC
cdr3_length: 10; j_call: TRBJ2-1; d_call: .; clone_size: .; v_call: TRBV25-1; cdr3_aa: CASFKYEQFF; cdr3_nt: TGTGCCAGCTTTAAGTATGAGCAGTTCTTC
cdr3_length: 14; j_call: TRBJ2-7; d_call: .; clone_size: .; v_call: TRBV19; cdr3_aa: CASSMRDGNYEQYF; cdr3_nt: TGTGCCAGTAGTATGAGGGACGGCAACTACGAGCAGTACTTC
cdr3_length: 15; j_call: TRBJ2-6; d_call: TRBD1; clone_size: .; v_call: TRBV7-8; cdr3_aa: CASSTTGAGANVLTF; cdr3_nt: TGTGCCAGCAGCACGACAGGGGCTGGGGCCAACGTCCTGACTTTC
cdr3_length: 17; j_call: TRBJ2-5; d_call: .; clone_size: .; v_call: TRBV21-1; cdr3_aa: CASSNQTTDRYQETQYF; cdr3_nt: TGTGCCAGCAGCAACCAAACCACCGACAGGTACCAAGAGACCCAGTACTTC